This T cell receptor beta chain was sequenced for a study of early T cells in non-severe SARS-CoV-2 infection. Study background: Alpha and beta chains were unpaired, from unsorted whole-blood bulk RNA.

Study-wide points: VDJdb matching, biased toward anti-spike CD8 responses, missed private and CD4 specificities.

This clonotype was observed a handful of times. No antigen is known for it. Individual cDNA molecules each received unique molecular identifiers attached to them. TCRdb re-called the 5' RACE reads with MiXCR, one entry per CDR3 protein. Here the sample spans tens of thousands of distinct CDR3 sequences, approximately 10% being singletons. Per germline, CDR1 ENHRY and CDR2 SYGVKD. V lost 6 bases and J lost 1; bases outside the gene matches: 4. This CDR3 has 15 amino acids. The chain joins TRBV10-3 to TRBJ2-2, with TRBD1 matching 8 bases. The receptor was isolated from an adult who was a healthcare worker with PCR-confirmed SARS-CoV-2 infection or an uninfected control (not recorded which). Sample: whole blood, taken at baseline. CDR3 in amino acids: CAIRTGTGNTGELFF. The CDR3 nucleotides read TGTGCCATCAGGACCGGGACAGGGAACACCGGGGAGCTGTTTTTT.